What follows are 24 T cell receptor beta chains derived from one specimen sequenced in a study of T cells after yellow fever vaccination. TCRdb passed the 5' RACE reads through MiXCR, listing each CDR3 protein once. Of 300,000 to 400,000 distinct CDR3 sequences in the sample, less than 9.5% are singletons; the top ten hold 15% to 20%. Here the sequenced sample was PBMCs, taken roughly seven weeks after the first yellow fever vaccination. These receptors originate from a young man who received the YFV17D yellow fever vaccine.

This clonotype came up a few times. The chain has TRBV7-9 and TRBJ2-5, with D unclear. Per the germline V gene, CDR1 is SEHNR and CDR2 is FQNEAQ (reference sequence). Trimming took 3 bases from V and 4 from J, leaving 6 bases between them. The CDR3 runs to 12 residues. The DNA for the CDR3 is TGTGCCAGCAGCTTGCCTCGAGAGACCCAGTACTTC. Its protein is CASSLPRETQYF.

The chain links TRBV6-5 to TRBJ2-7; tentative D call: TRBD2 (7 bases). Germline CDR1 is MNHEY and CDR2 is SVGAGI. Trimming left V 0 bases short and J 12 bases short, with 15 bases between. This CDR3 region has 13 residues. The CDR3 here is CASSYSRGGYRYV. The CDR3 DNA reads as TGTGCCAGCAGTTACTCGAGGGGGGGGTACCGGTACGTC.

Only a few counts were recorded for this clonotype. V is TRBV16 and J is TRBJ1-1; perhaps TRBD1 as D (6 bases). CDR1 KGHSY and CDR2 FQNENV come from the germline V gene. This CDR3 spans 13 amino acids. Trimming pared 3 bases from V and 8 bases from J, leaving 13 bases between. The CDR3 protein is CASSHIQGKEAFF. The CDR3 DNA reads TGTGCCAGCAGCCATATACAGGGAAAGGAAGCTTTCTTT.

This clonotype was observed a handful of times. The chain combines TRBV6-1 with TRBJ2-3; 10 nucleotides agree with TRBD2. Germline V lookup: CDR1 MNHNS, CDR2 SASEGT. This CDR3 contains 15 residues. Germline trimming cut 5 bases from V and 2 bases from J; bases unmatched to any gene: 4. The CDR3 nucleotides are TGTGCCAGCAGTCGGACTAGCGGACACACAGATACGCAGTATTTT. It codes for CASSRTSGHTDTQYF.

With respect to this clonotype: A much larger clone sits a single nucleotide away, making a read error possible. The V call is TRBV28, the J call TRBJ2-3; D is ambiguous. This CDR3 comprises 15 residues. Per the germline V gene, CDR1 is MDHEN and CDR2 is SYDVKM. V lost 4 bases and J 2 bases, leaving 13 bases between the germline ends. The CDR3 DNA reads as TGTGCCAGCAGTTCCCCACGGTGGGCCACAGATACGCAGTATTTT. Translated, it gives CASSSPRWATDTQYF.

The chain joins TRBV4-1 to TRBJ2-1; 11 positions agree with TRBD2. Germline V gene lookup returns CDR1 MGHRA and CDR2 YSYEKL. This CDR3 comprises 16 residues. V gave up 3 bases and J gave up 7 bases; unmatched junction bases: 8. The CDR3 region is CASSHRIAGGWNEQFF. The CDR3 DNA follows: TGCGCCAGCAGCCATCGCATAGCGGGGGGGTGGAATGAGCAGTTCTTC.

The table lists this clonotype with a few counts. The CDR3 region has the DNA TGTGCCAGCATCCCTATAGCGGGTCCCTACAATGAGCAGTTCTTC. This encodes CASIPIAGPYNEQFF. The J gene is TRBJ2-1, the V gene TRBV7-2; 7 bases agree with TRBD2. V gave up 7 bases and J gave up 2 bases; unmatched junction bases: 8. The CDR3 sequence is 15 residues long. Germline CDR1 and CDR2: SGHTA and FQGNSA.

This clonotype has a handful of counts. The chain carries TRBV6-5 and TRBJ1-5; a possible D gene is TRBD1 (6 bases). The CDR3 has 17 amino acids. CDR1 MNHEY and CDR2 SVGAGI come from the germline V gene. Trimming left V 0 bases short and J 0 bases short, with 12 bases between. The CDR3 spells CASSYSWTDYSNQPQHF. CDR3 in DNA: TGTGCCAGCAGTTACTCGTGGACAGATTATAGCAATCAGCCCCAGCATTTT.

This clonotype was found many times. The J gene is TRBJ2-1, the V gene TRBV25-1; 8 nucleotides line up with TRBD2. CDR3 length: 16 residues. Germline assignment: CDR1 MGHDK and CDR2 SYGVNS. Unmatched junction bases numbered 2, after V lost 1 base and J lost 0 bases. CDR3 region: CASSESSGGSYNEQFF. DNA of the CDR3: TGTGCCAGCAGTGAATCGAGCGGGGGCTCCTACAATGAGCAGTTCTTC.

This clonotype was seen a few times. The rearrangement links TRBV20-1 to TRBJ2-7; 10 nucleotides line up with TRBD2. CDR1 and CDR2 from the germline V gene are DFQATT and SNEGSKA (reference sequence). This CDR3 has 15 residues. V dropped 6 bases and J dropped 0; count of bases not matched to a gene: 8. DNA of the CDR3: TGCAGTGCCGCAATAGCGGGGGGCCTCTCCTACGAGCAGTACGTC. Protein sequence: CSAAIAGGLSYEQYV.

This clonotype was detected a few times. The J gene is TRBJ2-3, the V gene TRBV3-1; 8 bases are a match to TRBD2. The V gene's germline CDR1 is LGHDT and CDR2 YNNKEL (reference sequence). This CDR3 spans 16 amino acids. Losses at the gene ends were 4 bases for V and 2 bases for J; bases not matched to a gene: 8. Written as DNA, the CDR3 is TGTGCCAGCAGCCTCGTCTTAGCGGGGACCACAGATACGCAGTATTTT. Residues: CASSLVLAGTTDTQYF.

This clonotype has more than one count but fewer than ten. The rearrangement uses TRBV6-2 or TRBV6-3 and TRBJ1-2; D is unclear. Per the germline V gene, CDR1 is MNHEY and CDR2 is SVGEGT. The V end lost 8 bases, the J end lost 3 bases, and 4 bases lay between the germline ends. This CDR3 region has 10 residues. CDR3 in DNA: TGTGCCAGCGCCCACTATGGCTACACCTTC. Residues: CASAHYGYTF.

The V gene is TRBV29-1, the J gene TRBJ1-2; 11 bases line up with TRBD1. J was trimmed by 6 bases and V by 3 bases; bases with no gene match: 9. CDR1 and CDR2 from the germline V gene are SQVTM and ANQGSEA. The CDR3 runs 15 residues. The CDR3 DNA sequence: TGCAGCGTTGATGATTGGGACAGGGGGTATCATGGCTACACCTTC. It is translated as CSVDDWDRGYHGYTF.

This clonotype was seen a few times. The V and J genes are TRBV5-5 and TRBJ2-7; maybe TRBD2 (7 bases). V was cut by 1 base and J by 3 bases, with 17 bases left in between. Germline CDR1 is SGHKS and CDR2 is YYEKEE (reference sequence). There are 16 residues in the CDR3. CDR3: CASSLMGGGFSYEQYF. Written as DNA, the CDR3 is TGTGCCAGCAGCTTGATGGGCGGGGGCTTTAGCTACGAGCAGTACTTC. The whole variable domain, filled in from reference TRBV5-5 and TRBJ2-7, reads DAGVTQSPTHLIKTRGQQVTLRCSPISGHKSVSWYQQVLGQGPQFIFQYYEKEERGRGNFPDRFSARQFPNYSSELNVNALLLGDSALYLCASSLMGGGFSYEQYFGPGTRLTVT.

The chain couples TRBV7-6 to TRBJ2-7; 12 bases align to TRBD1. CDR1 and CDR2 (germline): SGHVS, FNYEAQ. This CDR3 contains 15 residues. J lost 4 bases, V lost 5 bases, and 6 bases had no gene match. The CDR3 region is CASSARDRGLYEQYF. DNA of the CDR3: TGTGCCAGCAGCGCGCGGGACAGGGGGCTTTACGAGCAGTACTTC.

This chain connects TRBV7-9 to TRBJ2-5; D is undetermined. The CDR3 is 16 residues long. V was shortened by 3 bases and J by 0 bases, with 14 bases between the two germline ends. The germline V gene has CDR1 SEHNR and CDR2 FQNEAQ (reference sequence). CDR3 residues: CASSLAATPYQETQYF. In DNA, the CDR3 is TGTGCCAGCAGCTTGGCCGCAACTCCTTACCAAGAGACCCAGTACTTC.

This clonotype was counted ten times or more. The chain links TRBV18 to TRBJ2-5, with no clear D. The CDR3 extends over 13 amino acids. The V gene's germline CDR1 is KGHSH and CDR2 LQKENI. V shed 6 bases and J shed 2 bases, with 10 bases lying between them. CDR3 DNA: TGTGCCAGCTCGCTTACAGAACAAGAGACCCAGTACTTC. It encodes CASSLTEQETQYF.

The chain employs TRBV11-2 and TRBJ1-3, with D possibly TRBD1 on 5 matching bases. Trimming took 1 base from V and 5 from J, leaving 6 bases between them. Per germline, CDR1 SGHAT and CDR2 FQNNGV. This CDR3 is 13 amino acids long. As DNA, the CDR3 is TGTGCCAGCAGCTTAGGGGGCAGAAACACCATATATTTT. Translating gives CASSLGGRNTIYF. The complete variable domain, with remaining parts taken from reference TRBV11-2 and TRBJ1-3, reads EAGVAQSPRYKIIEKRQSVAFWCNPISGHATLYWYQQILGQGPKLLIQFQNNGVVDDSQLPKDRFSAERLKGVDSTLKIQPAKLEDSAVYLCASSLGGRNTIYFGEGSWLTVV.

The chain employs TRBV7-9 and TRBJ2-5; D possibly corresponds to TRBD2 (6 bases). Germline lookup yields CDR1 SEHNR and CDR2 FQNEAQ (reference sequence). This CDR3 has 15 amino acids. V gave up 5 bases and J gave up 2 bases, with 15 bases separating them. CDR3 loop: CASSPWARGQETQYF. CDR3 nucleotides: TGTGCCAGCAGCCCTTGGGCGCGGGGACAAGAGACCCAGTACTTC.

V usage is TRBV18 and J usage is TRBJ1-6; no definite D call. This CDR3 comprises 16 residues. The germline CDR1 and CDR2 sequences are KGHSH and LQKENI. Trimming removed 2 bases from V and 7 bases from J, with 15 bases in between. The CDR3 DNA is TGTGCCAGCTCACCAACCCCGTCGAACGGAAATTCACCCCTCCACTTT. Protein product: CASSPTPSNGNSPLHF.

This clonotype was counted a few times. The chain joins TRBV7-2 to TRBJ2-7; 11 bases align to TRBD2. The CDR3 totals 15 residues. The V gene's germline CDR1 is SGHTA and CDR2 FQGNSA. The V segment lost 4 bases and the J segment 2 bases; nucleotides outside the gene matches: 4. CDR3 sequence reads: CASSYRLAGPYEQYF. The CDR3 bases are TGTGCCAGCAGCTATCGACTAGCGGGGCCCTACGAGCAGTACTTC.

The chain employs TRBV4-3 and TRBJ1-6; D uncertain. The germline V and J ends were trimmed by 1 base and 8 bases, with 9 bases remaining between them. The CDR3 has 14 residues. Looked up from germline, CDR1 is LGHNA and CDR2 is YSLEER. CDR3 amino acids: CASSQASMDSPLHF. Here the CDR3 DNA reads TGCGCCAGCAGCCAAGCTTCCATGGATTCACCCCTCCACTTT.

This clonotype was counted only a few times. The chain combines TRBV7-2 with TRBJ2-7; no definite D call. The germline V and J ends were trimmed by 3 bases and 2 bases, with 11 bases remaining between them. The CDR3 is 14 residues long. Germline V CDR1 and CDR2: SGHTA, FQGNSA. In nucleotides, the CDR3 is TGTGCCAGCAGCTTTTTGACACATACCTACGAGCAGTACTTC. As protein: CASSFLTHTYEQYF.

V usage is TRBV20-1 and J usage is TRBJ1-1, with D unclear. The CDR3 sequence is 15 residues long. Trimming removed 3 bases at V and 1 base at J, with 15 bases between. Germline lookup yields CDR1 DFQATT and CDR2 SNEGSKA (reference sequence). CDR3 in DNA: TGCAGTGCTAGCGACGGGCAGAACGCGAACACTGAAGCTTTCTTT. Translated, it gives CSASDGQNANTEAFF.